Listed below are T cell receptor beta chains from one sample, sequenced in a study of identifying expanded T cells in peripheral blood. The data were produced by immunoSEQ multiplex PCR, yet TCRdb's version contains in-frame clones alone and is incomplete. The repertoire has over 45,000 clones, about 80% of them found once; the top ten carry about 15%. The specimen sequenced was blood. The source of these receptors is a person between 18 and 69 years old in good health. CDR3s include the opening cysteine and the closing phenylalanine or tryptophan. The D gene is left open where the match is weak. Where a row states a size, it is once, few, many or the class of an expanded clone; other rows omit it.

>-|14|-|TRBJ1-6|TRBV5-4
TGTGCCAGCAGTGTGGAGGTCGGGGGTTCACCCCTCCACTTT
CASSVEVGGSPLHF
>-|18|-|TRBJ1-3|TRBV11-2
TGTGCCAGCAGCTTGATCAATAGGCGGAGGGATGCTGGAAACACCATATATTTT
CASSLINRRRDAGNTIYF
>few|14|TRBD1|TRBJ2-5|TRBV18
TGTGCCAGCTCCCCGACAGGGGTCCAAGAGACCCAGTACTTC
CASSPTGVQETQYF
>-|8|-|TRBJ2-1|TRBV27
TGTGCCAGCGTTCGGGAGTTCTTC
CASVREFF
>-|14|-|TRBJ1-6|TRBV5-4
TGTGCCAGCAGCAAGCAGAGCCATAATTCACCCCTCCACTTT
CASSKQSHNSPLHF
>-|14|-|TRBJ2-1|TRBV7-2
TGTGCCAGCAGCCCATGGTTAGGGCCCAATGAGCAGTTCTTC
CASSPWLGPNEQFF
>-|13|TRBD1|TRBJ1-2|TRBV7-6
TGTGCCAGCAGCTTACAGGGGGCCTATGGCTACACCTTC
CASSLQGAYGYTF
>few|15|TRBD1|TRBJ2-2|TRBV19
TGTGCCAGTAGTAGGACCGGGACAGGTGCCGGGGAGCTGTTTTTT
CASSRTGTGAGELFF
>-|17|-|TRBJ2-7|TRBV14
TGTGCCAGCAGTGGGACGACAGGGACTCGATTCTCCTACGAGCAGTACTTC
CASSGTTGTRFSYEQYF
>-|15|-|TRBJ1-2|TRBV10-3
TGTGCCATCAGCGCGAGTGGACATATCCCCTATGGCTACACCTTC
CAISASGHIPYGYTF
>-|14|-|TRBJ2-3|TRBV9
TGTGCCAGCAGCGAGGTCAGCAACACAGATACGCAGTATTTT
CASSEVSNTDTQYF
>once|15|-|TRBJ1-2|TRBV5-5
TGTGCCAGCAGCATCGTACCAGGGGATGAGCGGGGCTACACCTTC
CASSIVPGDERGYTF
>-|15|TRBD1|TRBJ1-1|TRBV18
TGTGCCAGCTCACCGCGGGGACAGGGGGCGAGTGGAGCTTTCTTT
CASSPRGQGASGAFF
>-|13|-|TRBJ2-5|TRBV14
TGTGCCAGCAGCCAGATTGCGGGGGAGACCCAGTACTTC
CASSQIAGETQYF
>-|14|-|TRBJ1-2|TRBV5-1
TGCGCCAGCAGCTTGCCGGCGGCGGTCTATGGCTACACCTTC
CASSLPAAVYGYTF
>-|16|TRBD2|TRBJ2-1|TRBV11-1
TGTGCCAGCAGCTTATTGACCGAAGCGGGGAGAAATGAGCAGTTCTTC
CASSLLTEAGRNEQFF
>once|15|-|TRBJ1-1|TRBV18
TGTGCCAGCTCACCTCCAGGGGTTCGGAACACTGAAGCTTTCTTT
CASSPPGVRNTEAFF
>-|15|-|TRBJ2-3|TRBV7-8
TGTGCCAGCAGCGCTGGTGGGGGGCGCACAGATACGCAGTATTTT
CASSAGGGRTDTQYF
>-|15|TRBD2|TRBJ2-1|TRBV27
TGTGCCAGCAGAAAACTAGCGGGGGGTTACAATGAGCAGTTCTTC
CASRKLAGGYNEQFF
>-|13|-|TRBJ1-2|TRBV5-4
TGTGCCAGCAGCTTGGATCCAAACTATGGCTACACCTTC
CASSLDPNYGYTF
>-|14|TRBD1|TRBJ2-5|TRBV5-6
TGTGCCAGCAGGTTCAGGGGGCGCGGCGAGACCCAGTACTTC
CASRFRGRGETQYF
>-|19|TRBD1|TRBJ1-3|TRBV27
TGTGCCAGCAGTTCCTCGGGACAGGGAACCCGAGTATCTGGAAACACCATATATTTT
CASSSSGQGTRVSGNTIYF
>-|14|TRBD2|TRBJ2-2|TRBV7-3
TGTGCCAGCAGCCTAGCGGGGCACACCGGGGAGCTGTTTTTT
CASSLAGHTGELFF
>-|14|TRBD2|TRBJ2-3|TRBV29-1
TGCAGCGTTGCACTAGCGGGAGGTGCAGATACGCAGTATTTT
CSVALAGGADTQYF
>-|15|-|TRBJ2-6|TRBV6-5
TGTGCCACCCAGTTACTCGTCTCTGGGGCCAACGTCCTGACTTTC
CATQLLVSGANVLTF
>-|13|TRBD2|TRBJ2-1|TRBV5-1
TGCGCCAGCAGGGAGCGGGAGAAGGACGAGCAGTTCTTC
CASREREKDEQFF
>few|12|-|TRBJ1-2|TRBV5-1
TGCGCCAGCAGCTTACGGACGGATGGCTACACCTTC
CASSLRTDGYTF
>-|15|TRBD2|TRBJ2-5|TRBV19
TGTGCCAGTAGTACCCTAGGGAGCGGGAGAGAGACCCAGTACTTC
CASSTLGSGRETQYF
>-|16|-|TRBJ2-2|TRBV30
TGTGCCTGCCTCCCTGGGGACGATCGAAACACCGGGGAGCTGTTTTTT
CACLPGDDRNTGELFF
>-|13|TRBD2|TRBJ2-1|TRBV5-4
TGTGCCATGGGACTAGCGGGAGTAAATGAGCAGTTCTTC
CAMGLAGVNEQFF
>few|15|TRBD2|TRBJ2-1|TRBV4-2
TGTGCCAGCAGCCAAGAAGCGGGGGGGCGTGATGAGCAGTTCTTC
CASSQEAGGRDEQFF
>-|15|TRBD2|TRBJ2-3|TRBV5-8
TGTGCCAGCGGCTTGGGAGCGGGAGTTACAGATACGCAGTATTTT
CASGLGAGVTDTQYF
>-|14|-|TRBJ1-4|TRBV2
TGTGCCAGCAGTGAGGGGGCTGCAAATGAAAAACTGTTTTTT
CASSEGAANEKLFF
>-|14|-|TRBJ2-3|TRBV5-1
TGCGCCAGCAGCCCGGACAGCTTGAAGGATACGCAGTATTTT
CASSPDSLKDTQYF
>-|12|TRBD1|TRBJ1-2|TRBV29-1
TGCAGCGTTATATGGACAGGGGATGGCTACACCTTC
CSVIWTGDGYTF
>-|15|-|TRBJ1-2|TRBV2
TGTGCCAGCAGTCCAGACGGAGCCCTTAACTATGGCTACACCTTC
CASSPDGALNYGYTF
>-|14|-|TRBJ1-1|TRBV5-1
TGCGCCAGCAGCTTGAACACGGCGAACACTGAAGCTTTCTTT
CASSLNTANTEAFF
>-|17|TRBD1|TRBJ1-3|TRBV5-6
TGTGCCAGCAGCTTGACAGGGGCGAGGCTATCTGGAAACACCATATATTTT
CASSLTGARLSGNTIYF
>once|13|-|TRBJ1-2|TRBV6-1
TGTGCCAGCGGCCTCCGGGACGTCTATGGCTACACCTTC
CASGLRDVYGYTF
>-|13|-|TRBJ1-4|TRBV6-5
TGTGCCAGCAGTAGTACAGGGTCTGAAAAACTGTTTTTT
CASSSTGSEKLFF
>-|17|TRBD1|TRBJ2-7|TRBV7-2
TGTGCCAGCAGCCCTCAAGACCCGGGACAGCGTACTACGAAGCAGTACTTC
CASSPQDPGQRTTKQYF
>-|19|TRBD2|TRBJ2-6|TRBV11-2
TGTGCCAGCAGCTCCTTTACTAGCGGGGGCCGCTCTGGGGCCAACGTCCTGACTTTC
CASSSFTSGGRSGANVLTF
>few|14|-|TRBJ1-2|TRBV5-6
TGTGCCAGCAGCCCTGGACTGCGCGTCTATGGCTACACCTTC
CASSPGLRVYGYTF
>-|15|TRBD2|TRBJ2-7|TRBV19
TGTGCCAGTACCTCTAGCGGGCGACGCCAATACGAGCAGTACTTC
CASTSSGRRQYEQYF
>-|13|-|TRBJ1-1|TRBV7-2
TGTGCCAGCGTCTCCCGAATGAACACTGAAGCTTTCTTT
CASVSRMNTEAFF
>-|15|-|TRBJ1-1|TRBV6-5
TGTGCCAGCAGTTACTCGCCAGGGGTTAACACTGAAGCTTTCTTT
CASSYSPGVNTEAFF
>-|15|TRBD2|TRBJ2-3|TRBV7-8
TGTGCCAGCAGCTCCGGACTAGCGGGTAAAGATACGCAGTATTTT
CASSSGLAGKDTQYF
>once|15|-|TRBJ2-7|TRBV5-1
TGCGCCAGCAGCCGGGACTCTAGGAGCTCCTACGAGCAGTACTTC
CASSRDSRSSYEQYF
>-|15|-|TRBJ2-5|TRBV7-3
TGTGCCAGCAGCTTAACACGGGTGGAATGGGAGACCCAGTACTTC
CASSLTRVEWETQYF
>-|17|-|TRBJ2-2|TRBV5-1
TGCGCCAGCGGAGAATACAGGGTTCTGGCGGGCACCGGGGAGCTGTTTTTT
CASGEYRVLAGTGELFF